This TCR beta chain was identified during a study of post-analysis software for immune sequencing data. Overall study: Relapsing-remitting, secondary progressive and progressive-relapsing courses of multiple sclerosis were included.

The CDR3 loop spans 16 amino acids. Study observations and caveats: In patients, TRBV5-6, TRBV5-1 and TRBV20-1 belonged to five TRBV segments found more frequently than in controls. People with multiple sclerosis had a significantly lower normalized Chao1 diversity than controls did. Analysis by F measure revealed that same-batch samples clustered strongly together.

Remarks on this clonotype: Its antigen is as yet unknown.

cDNA libraries for TCR beta contained unique molecular identifiers. T cells, roughly 0.9 to 11 million of them, yielded 500,000 to 600,000 cDNA molecules. From the PCR reads, TCRdb called clonotypes with MiXCR, one entry per CDR3 protein. The table has under 900,000 distinct CDR3 sequences, approximately 53% seen once. This receptor was obtained from a girl aged 10 to 17 with multiple sclerosis. The chain carries TRBV21-1 and TRBJ2-4; TRBD1 is taken as the D call from the table, unchecked against the DNA. The J call is uncertain, as TRBJ2-7 better fits the DNA end. TRBV21-1 is a listed pseudogene. The specimen sequenced was blood. The DNA of the CDR3 is TGTGCCAGCACCACGACTAGAAGGCCCCAGTCCTACGAGCAGTACTTC. Residues: CASTTTRRPQSYEQYF.